The source of this TCR beta chain is a study of blood T cell repertoires in COVID-19. Clones were read by immunoSEQ multiplex PCR, and TCRdb kept only the in-frame ones, dropping some. The sample lists about 370,000 clones; around 92% were seen once. The source is a woman aged 25 to 39 with COVID-19, enrolled during active disease. Sequencing used peripheral blood.

The CDR3 DNA is TGTGCTAGTGGTTTGGTGGTTGGACAGGGAGGTACTGAAGCTTTCTTT. This encodes CASGLVVGQGGTEAFF. The chain combines TRBV12-5 with TRBJ1-1; 8 nucleotides align to TRBD1. Trimming removed 0 bases from V and 5 bases from J; junction bases left unmatched: 8. Germline V CDR1 and CDR2: LGHNT, FRNRAP. This CDR3 spans 16 amino acids.